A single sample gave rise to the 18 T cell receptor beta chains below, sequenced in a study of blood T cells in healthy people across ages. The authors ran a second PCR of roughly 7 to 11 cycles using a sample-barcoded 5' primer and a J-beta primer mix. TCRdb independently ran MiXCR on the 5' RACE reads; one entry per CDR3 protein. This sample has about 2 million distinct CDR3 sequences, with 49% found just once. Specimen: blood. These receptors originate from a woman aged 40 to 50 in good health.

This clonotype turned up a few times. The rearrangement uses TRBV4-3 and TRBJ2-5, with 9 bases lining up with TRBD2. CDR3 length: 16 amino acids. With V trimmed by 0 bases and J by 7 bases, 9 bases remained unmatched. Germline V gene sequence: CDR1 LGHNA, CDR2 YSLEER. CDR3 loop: CASSQDAAGGPVTQYF. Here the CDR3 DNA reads TGCGCCAGCAGCCAAGATGCGGCGGGGGGGCCAGTGACCCAGTACTTC.

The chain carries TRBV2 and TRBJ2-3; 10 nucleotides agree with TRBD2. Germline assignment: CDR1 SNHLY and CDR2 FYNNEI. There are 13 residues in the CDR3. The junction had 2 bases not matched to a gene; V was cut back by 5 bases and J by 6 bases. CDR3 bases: TGTGCCAGCAGTACTAGCGGGGCCGATACGCAGTATTTT. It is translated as CASSTSGADTQYF.

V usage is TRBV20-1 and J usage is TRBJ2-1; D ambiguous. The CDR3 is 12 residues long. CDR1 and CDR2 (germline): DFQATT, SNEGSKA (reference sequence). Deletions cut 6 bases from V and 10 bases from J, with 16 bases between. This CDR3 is CSAQPSYYEQFF. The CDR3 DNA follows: TGCAGTGCGCAGCCCTCCTACTACGAGCAGTTCTTC.

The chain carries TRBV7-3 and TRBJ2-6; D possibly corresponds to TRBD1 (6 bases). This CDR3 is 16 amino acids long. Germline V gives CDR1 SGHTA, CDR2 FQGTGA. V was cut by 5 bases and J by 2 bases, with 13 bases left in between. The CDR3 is CASSQTGPPGANVLTF. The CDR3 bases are TGTGCCAGCAGCCAGACAGGACCCCCTGGGGCCAACGTCCTGACTTTC.

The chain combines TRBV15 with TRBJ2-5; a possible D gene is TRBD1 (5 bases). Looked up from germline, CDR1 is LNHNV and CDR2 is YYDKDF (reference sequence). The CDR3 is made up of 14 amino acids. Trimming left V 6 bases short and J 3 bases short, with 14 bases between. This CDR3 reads CATRFRDREETQYF. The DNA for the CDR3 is TGTGCCACCAGGTTCCGCGACAGAGAAGAGACCCAGTACTTC.

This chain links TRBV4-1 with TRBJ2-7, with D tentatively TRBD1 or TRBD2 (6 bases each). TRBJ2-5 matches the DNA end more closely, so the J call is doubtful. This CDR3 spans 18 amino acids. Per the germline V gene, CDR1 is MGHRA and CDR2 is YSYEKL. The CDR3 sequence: CASRQSNFRGAEKGTQYF. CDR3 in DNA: TGCGCCAGCAGACAGTCGAACTTTAGGGGGGCCGAAAAAGGGACCCAGTACTTC.

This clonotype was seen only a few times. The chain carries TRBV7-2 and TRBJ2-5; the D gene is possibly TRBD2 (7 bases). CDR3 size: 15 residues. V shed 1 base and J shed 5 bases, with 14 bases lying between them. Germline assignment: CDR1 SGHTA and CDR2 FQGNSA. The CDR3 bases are TGTGCCAGCAGCTTAGTTTTCGGGGGGCGGGAGACCCAGTACTTC. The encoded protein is CASSLVFGGRETQYF. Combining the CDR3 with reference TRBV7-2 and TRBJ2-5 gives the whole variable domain GAGVSQSPSNKVTEKGKDVELRCDPISGHTALYWYRQSLGQGLEFLIYFQGNSAPDKSGLPSDRFSAERTGGSVSTLTIQRTQQEDSAVYLCASSLVFGGRETQYFGPGTRLLVL.

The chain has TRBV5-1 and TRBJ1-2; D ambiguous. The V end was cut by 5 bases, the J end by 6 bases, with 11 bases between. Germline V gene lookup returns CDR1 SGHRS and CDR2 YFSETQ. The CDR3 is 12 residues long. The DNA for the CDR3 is TGCGCCAGCAGAACGGGAAGGGATGGCTACACCTTC. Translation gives CASRTGRDGYTF.

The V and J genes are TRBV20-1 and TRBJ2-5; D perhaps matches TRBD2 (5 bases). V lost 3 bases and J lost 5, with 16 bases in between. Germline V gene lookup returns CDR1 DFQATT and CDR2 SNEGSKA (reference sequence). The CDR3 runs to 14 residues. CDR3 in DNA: TGCAGTGCTAGTAGGTCAGCGGCCACGGAGACCCAGTACTTC. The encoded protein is CSASRSAATETQYF.

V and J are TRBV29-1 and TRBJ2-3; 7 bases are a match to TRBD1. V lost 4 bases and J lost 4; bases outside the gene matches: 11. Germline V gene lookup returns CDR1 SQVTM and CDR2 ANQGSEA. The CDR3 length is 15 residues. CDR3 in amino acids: CSVGGSVQGADTQYF. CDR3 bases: TGCAGCGTTGGGGGTTCCGTCCAGGGGGCAGATACGCAGTATTTT.

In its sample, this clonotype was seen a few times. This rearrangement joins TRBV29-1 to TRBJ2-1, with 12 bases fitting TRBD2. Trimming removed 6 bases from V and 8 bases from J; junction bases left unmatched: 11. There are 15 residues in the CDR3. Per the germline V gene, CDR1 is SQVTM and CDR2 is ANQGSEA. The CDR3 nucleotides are TGCAGCGTGGGAAGGACTAGCGGGGCCAGGCATGAGCAGTTCTTC. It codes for CSVGRTSGARHEQFF.

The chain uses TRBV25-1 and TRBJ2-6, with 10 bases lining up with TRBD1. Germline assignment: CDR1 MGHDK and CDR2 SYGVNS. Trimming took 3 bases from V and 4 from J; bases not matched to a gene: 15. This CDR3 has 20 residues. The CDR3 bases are TGTGCCAGCAGTGACTCCGTAGGGGACAGGGGTGTGTTGGGGGCCAACGTCCTGACTTTC. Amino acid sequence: CASSDSVGDRGVLGANVLTF.

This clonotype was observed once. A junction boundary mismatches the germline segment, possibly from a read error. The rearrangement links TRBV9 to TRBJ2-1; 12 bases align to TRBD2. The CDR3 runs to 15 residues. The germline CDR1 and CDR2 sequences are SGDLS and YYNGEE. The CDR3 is CACSVGLAGMYEQFF. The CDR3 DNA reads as TGTGCCTGCAGCGTCGGACTAGCGGGGATGTATGAGCAGTTCTTC.

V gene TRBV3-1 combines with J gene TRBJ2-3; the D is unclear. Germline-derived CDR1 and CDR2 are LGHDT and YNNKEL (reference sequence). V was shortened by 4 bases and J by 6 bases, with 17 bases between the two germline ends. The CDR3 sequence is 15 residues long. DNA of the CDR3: TGTGCCAGCAGCCCCTTGGGCCGGCTCTCGGATACGCAGTATTTT. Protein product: CASSPLGRLSDTQYF.

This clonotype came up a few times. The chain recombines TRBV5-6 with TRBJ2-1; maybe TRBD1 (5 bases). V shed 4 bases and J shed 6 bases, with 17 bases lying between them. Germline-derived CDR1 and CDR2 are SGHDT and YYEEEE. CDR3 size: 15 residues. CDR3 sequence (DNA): TGTGCCAGCAGCCCCCGGGCCAGGGCATCCAATGAGCAGTTCTTC. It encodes CASSPRARASNEQFF. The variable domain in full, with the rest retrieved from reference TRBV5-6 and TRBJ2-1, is DAGVTQSPTHLIKTRGQQVTLRCSPKSGHDTVSWYQQALGQGPQFIFQYYEEEERQRGNFPDRFSGHQFPNYSSELNVNALLLGDSALYLCASSPRARASNEQFFGPGTRLTVL.

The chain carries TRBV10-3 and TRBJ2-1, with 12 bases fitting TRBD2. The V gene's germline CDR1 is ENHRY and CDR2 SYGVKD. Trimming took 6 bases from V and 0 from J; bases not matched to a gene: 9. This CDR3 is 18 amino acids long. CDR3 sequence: CAISGGLAGLSSYNEQFF. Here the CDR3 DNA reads TGTGCCATCAGCGGCGGACTAGCGGGGCTCAGCTCCTACAATGAGCAGTTCTTC.

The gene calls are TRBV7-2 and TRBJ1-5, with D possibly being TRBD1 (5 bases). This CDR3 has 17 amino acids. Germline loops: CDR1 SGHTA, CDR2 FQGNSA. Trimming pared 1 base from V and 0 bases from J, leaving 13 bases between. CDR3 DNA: TGTGCCAGCAGCTTAGACCCAGGGAGACTTAGCAATCAGCCCCAGCATTTT. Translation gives CASSLDPGRLSNQPQHF.

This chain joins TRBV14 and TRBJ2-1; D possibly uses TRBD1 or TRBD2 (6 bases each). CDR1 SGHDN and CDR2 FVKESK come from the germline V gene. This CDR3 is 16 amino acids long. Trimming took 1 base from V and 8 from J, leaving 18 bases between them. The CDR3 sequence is CASSQGFRGLMDEQFF. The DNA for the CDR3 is TGTGCCAGCAGCCAAGGTTTTCGGGGGCTTATGGATGAGCAGTTCTTC.